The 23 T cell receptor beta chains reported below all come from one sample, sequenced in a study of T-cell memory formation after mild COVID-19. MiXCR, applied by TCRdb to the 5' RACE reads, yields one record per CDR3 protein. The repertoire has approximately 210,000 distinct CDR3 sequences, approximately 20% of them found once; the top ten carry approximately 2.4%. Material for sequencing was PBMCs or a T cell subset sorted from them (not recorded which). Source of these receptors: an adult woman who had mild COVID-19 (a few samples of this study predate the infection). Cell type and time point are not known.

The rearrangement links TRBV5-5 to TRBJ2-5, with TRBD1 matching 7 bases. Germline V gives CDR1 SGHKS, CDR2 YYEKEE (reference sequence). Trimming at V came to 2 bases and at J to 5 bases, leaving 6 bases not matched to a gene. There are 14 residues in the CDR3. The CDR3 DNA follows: TGTGCCAGCAGCTTCCCGACAGGGAAGGAGACCCAGTACTTC. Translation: CASSFPTGKETQYF.

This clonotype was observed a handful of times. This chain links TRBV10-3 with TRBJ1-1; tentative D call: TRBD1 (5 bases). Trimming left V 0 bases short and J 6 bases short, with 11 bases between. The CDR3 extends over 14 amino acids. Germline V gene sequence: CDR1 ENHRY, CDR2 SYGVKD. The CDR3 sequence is CAISESSGGPEAFF. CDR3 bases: TGTGCCATCAGTGAGTCGAGTGGGGGACCTGAAGCTTTCTTT.

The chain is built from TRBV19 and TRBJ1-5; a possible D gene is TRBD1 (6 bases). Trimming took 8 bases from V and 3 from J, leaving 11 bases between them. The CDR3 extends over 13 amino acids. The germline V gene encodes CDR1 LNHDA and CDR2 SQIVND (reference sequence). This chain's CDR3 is CASGRGINQPQHF. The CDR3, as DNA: TGTGCCAGTGGAAGGGGGATCAATCAGCCCCAGCATTTT. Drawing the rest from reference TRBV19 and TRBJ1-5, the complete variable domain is DGGITQSPKYLFRKEGQNVTLSCEQNLNHDAMYWYRQDPGQGLRLIYYSQIVNDFQKGDIAEGYSVSREKKESFPLTVTSAQKNPTAFYLCASGRGINQPQHFGDGTRLSIL.

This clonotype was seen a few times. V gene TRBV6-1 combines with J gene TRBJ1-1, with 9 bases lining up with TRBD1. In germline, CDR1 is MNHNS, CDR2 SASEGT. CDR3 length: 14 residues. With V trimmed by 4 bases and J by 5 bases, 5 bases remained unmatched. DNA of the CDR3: TGTGCCAGCAGTGGCGGGACAGGGTTGACTGAAGCTTTCTTT. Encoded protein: CASSGGTGLTEAFF.

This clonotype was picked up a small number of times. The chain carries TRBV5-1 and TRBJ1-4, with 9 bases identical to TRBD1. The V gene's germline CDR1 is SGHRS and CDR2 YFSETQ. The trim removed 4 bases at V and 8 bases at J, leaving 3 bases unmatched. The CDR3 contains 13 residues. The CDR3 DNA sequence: TGCGCCAGCAGCACAGGGGGCCGAGAAAAACTGTTTTTT. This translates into CASSTGGREKLFF.

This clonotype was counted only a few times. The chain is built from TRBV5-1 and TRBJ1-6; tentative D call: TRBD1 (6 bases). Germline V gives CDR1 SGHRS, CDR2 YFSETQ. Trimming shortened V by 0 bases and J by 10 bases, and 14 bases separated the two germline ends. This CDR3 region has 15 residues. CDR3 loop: CASSLGSAGDSPLHF. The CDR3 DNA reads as TGCGCCAGCAGCTTGGGATCGGCAGGGGACTCACCCCTCCACTTT.

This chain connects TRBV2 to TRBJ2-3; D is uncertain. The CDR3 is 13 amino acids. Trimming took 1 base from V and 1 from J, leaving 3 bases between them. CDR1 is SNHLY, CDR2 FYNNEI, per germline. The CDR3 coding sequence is TGTGCCAGCAGTGAAGATCGCACAGATACGCAGTATTTT. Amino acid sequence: CASSEDRTDTQYF. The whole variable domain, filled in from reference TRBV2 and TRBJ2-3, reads EPEVTQTPSHQVTQMGQEVILRCVPISNHLYFYWYRQILGQKVEFLVSFYNNEISEKSEIFDDQFSVERPDGSNFTLKIRSTKLEDSAMYFCASSEDRTDTQYFGPGTRLTVL.

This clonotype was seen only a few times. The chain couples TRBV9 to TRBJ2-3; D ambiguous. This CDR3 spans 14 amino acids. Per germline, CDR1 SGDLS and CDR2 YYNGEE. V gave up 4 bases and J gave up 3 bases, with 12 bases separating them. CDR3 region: CASSPRLGTDTQYF. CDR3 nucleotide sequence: TGTGCCAGCAGCCCCCGACTCGGAACAGATACGCAGTATTTT.

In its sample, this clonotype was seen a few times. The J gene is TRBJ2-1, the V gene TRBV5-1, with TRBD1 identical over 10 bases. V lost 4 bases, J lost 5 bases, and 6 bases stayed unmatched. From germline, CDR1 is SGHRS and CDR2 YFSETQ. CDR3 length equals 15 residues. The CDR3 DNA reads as TGCGCCAGCAGCCTGGGGGACAGGGGCCACAATGAGCAGTTCTTC. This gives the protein CASSLGDRGHNEQFF. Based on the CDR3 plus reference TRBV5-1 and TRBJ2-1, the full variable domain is KAGVTQTPRYLIKTRGQQVTLSCSPISGHRSVSWYQQTPGQGLQFLFEYFSETQRNKGNFPGRFSGRQFSNSRSEMNVSTLELGDSALYLCASSLGDRGHNEQFFGPGTRLTVL.

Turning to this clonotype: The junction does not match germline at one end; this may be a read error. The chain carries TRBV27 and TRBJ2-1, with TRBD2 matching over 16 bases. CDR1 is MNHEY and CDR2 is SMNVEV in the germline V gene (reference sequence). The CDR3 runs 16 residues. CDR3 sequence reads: CASSLGLAGGPSEQLF. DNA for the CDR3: TGTGCCAGCAGTTTGGGACTAGCGGGAGGGCCGAGTGAGCAGTTATTC.

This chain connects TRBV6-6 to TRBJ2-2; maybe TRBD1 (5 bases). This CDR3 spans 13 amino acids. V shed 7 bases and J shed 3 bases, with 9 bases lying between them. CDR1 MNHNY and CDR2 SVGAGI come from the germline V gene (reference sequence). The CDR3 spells CASTQADTGELFF. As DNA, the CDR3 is TGTGCCAGCACACAGGCCGACACCGGGGAGCTGTTTTTT.

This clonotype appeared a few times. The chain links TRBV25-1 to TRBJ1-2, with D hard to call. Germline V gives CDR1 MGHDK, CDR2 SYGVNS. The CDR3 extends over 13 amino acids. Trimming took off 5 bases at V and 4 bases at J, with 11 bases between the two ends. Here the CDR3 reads CASSSSRFYGYTF. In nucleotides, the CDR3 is TGTGCCAGCAGTTCGAGCAGGTTCTATGGCTACACCTTC.

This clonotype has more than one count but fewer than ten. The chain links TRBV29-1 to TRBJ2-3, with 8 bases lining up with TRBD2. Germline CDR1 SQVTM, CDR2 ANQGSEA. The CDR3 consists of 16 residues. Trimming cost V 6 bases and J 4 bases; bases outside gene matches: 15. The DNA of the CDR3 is TGCAGCGTGGCCCGCTTAGCGGGACCCCGGCCAGATACGCAGTATTTT. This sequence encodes CSVARLAGPRPDTQYF.

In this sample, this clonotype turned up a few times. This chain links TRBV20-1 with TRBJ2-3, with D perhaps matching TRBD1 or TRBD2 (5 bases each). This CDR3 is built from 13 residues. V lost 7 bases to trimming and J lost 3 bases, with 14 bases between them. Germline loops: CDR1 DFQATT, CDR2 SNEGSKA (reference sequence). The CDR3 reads CSVLKGTTDTQYF. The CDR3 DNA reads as TGCAGTGTTCTGAAGGGGACGACAGATACGCAGTATTTT.

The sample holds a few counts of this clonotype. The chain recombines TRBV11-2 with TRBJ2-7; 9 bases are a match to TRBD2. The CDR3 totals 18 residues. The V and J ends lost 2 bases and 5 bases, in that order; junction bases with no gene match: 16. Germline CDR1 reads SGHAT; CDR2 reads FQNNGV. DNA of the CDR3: TGTGCCAGCAGCTTACTAGGGACCGTTAGCGGGAGTATTCACGAGCAGTACTTC. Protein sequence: CASSLLGTVSGSIHEQYF.

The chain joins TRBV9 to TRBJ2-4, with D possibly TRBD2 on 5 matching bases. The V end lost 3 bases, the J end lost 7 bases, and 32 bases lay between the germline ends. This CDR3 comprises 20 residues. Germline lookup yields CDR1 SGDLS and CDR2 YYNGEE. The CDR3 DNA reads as TGTGCCAGCAGCGCAGGTAGAAGTCCCCTAGCATCAGAGCGCGATAACATTCAGTACTTC. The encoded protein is CASSAGRSPLASERDNIQYF.

The CDR3 reads CASSLVRVSEAFF. The CDR3 bases are TGTGCCAGCAGCTTGGTTCGGGTCTCTGAAGCTTTCTTT. This chain links TRBV5-6 with TRBJ1-1; D not resolved. Germline loops: CDR1 SGHDT, CDR2 YYEEEE. CDR3 length equals 13 residues. The V gene lost 0 bases and the J gene lost 6 bases, with 9 bases spanning the gap.

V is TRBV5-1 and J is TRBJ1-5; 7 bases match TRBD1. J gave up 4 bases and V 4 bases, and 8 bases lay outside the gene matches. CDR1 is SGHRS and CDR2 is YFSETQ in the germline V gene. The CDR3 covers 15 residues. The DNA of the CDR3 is TGCGCCAGCAGCGCCCAGGGACAGCCTAATCAGCCCCAGCATTTT. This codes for CASSAQGQPNQPQHF.

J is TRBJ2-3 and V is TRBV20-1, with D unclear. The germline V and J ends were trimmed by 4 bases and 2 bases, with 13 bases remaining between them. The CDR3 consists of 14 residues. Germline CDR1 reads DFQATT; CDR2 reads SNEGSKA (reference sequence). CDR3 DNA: TGCAGTGCTACTAGTGTGAAAATCACAGATACGCAGTATTTT. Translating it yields CSATSVKITDTQYF.

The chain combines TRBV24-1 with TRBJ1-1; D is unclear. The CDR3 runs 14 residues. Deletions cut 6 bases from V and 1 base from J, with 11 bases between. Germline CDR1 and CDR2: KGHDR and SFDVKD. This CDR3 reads CATSHGPRNTEAFF. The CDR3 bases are TGTGCCACCAGTCACGGACCGCGGAACACTGAAGCTTTCTTT.

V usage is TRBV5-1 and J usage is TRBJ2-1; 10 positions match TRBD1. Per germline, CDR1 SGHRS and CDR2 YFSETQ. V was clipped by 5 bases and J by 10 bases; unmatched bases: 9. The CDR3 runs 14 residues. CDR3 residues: CASSARDRGREQFF. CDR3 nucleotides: TGCGCCAGCAGTGCCCGGGACAGGGGACGGGAGCAGTTCTTC.

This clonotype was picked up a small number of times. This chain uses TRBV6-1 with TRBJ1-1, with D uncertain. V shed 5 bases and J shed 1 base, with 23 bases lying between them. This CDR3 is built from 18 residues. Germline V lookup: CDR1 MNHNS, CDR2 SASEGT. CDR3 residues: CASSRDILPRNKNTEAFF. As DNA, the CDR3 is TGTGCCAGCAGTCGAGACATCCTCCCCAGAAACAAGAACACTGAAGCTTTCTTT.

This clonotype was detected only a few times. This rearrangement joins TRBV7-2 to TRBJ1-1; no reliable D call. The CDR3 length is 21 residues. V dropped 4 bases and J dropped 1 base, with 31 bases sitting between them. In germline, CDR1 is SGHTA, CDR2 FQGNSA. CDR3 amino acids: CASSSRTAGLYLRSRNTEAFF. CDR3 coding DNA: TGTGCCAGCAGCTCCCGGACGGCGGGCTTATATCTCCGGTCTCGGAACACTGAAGCTTTCTTT. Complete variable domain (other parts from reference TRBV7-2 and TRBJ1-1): GAGVSQSPSNKVTEKGKDVELRCDPISGHTALYWYRQSLGQGLEFLIYFQGNSAPDKSGLPSDRFSAERTGGSVSTLTIQRTQQEDSAVYLCASSSRTAGLYLRSRNTEAFFGQGTRLTVV.